The rows below give T cell receptor beta chains drawn from one sample of a study of radiotherapy plus CTLA-4 blockade in lung cancer. Produced via immunoSEQ multiplex PCR; TCRdb's table is partial and in-frame only. The sample records 70,000 to 95,000 clones, about 85% being singletons. Here the sequenced sample was peripheral blood, taken from a patient treated with radiotherapy plus ipilimumab. These receptors were taken from a human donor with non-small cell lung cancer that progressed on radiotherapy plus ipilimumab. CDR3s include the opening cysteine and the closing phenylalanine or tryptophan. The D gene is left open where the match is weak. Rows give clone size only sometimes, using once, few, many, or a class for an expanded clone.

v_gene: TRBV11-3
d_gene: -
abundance: -
j_gene: TRBJ2-2
CDR3nt: TGTGCCAGCAGCTTAACAGCGAACACCGGGGAGCTGTTTTTT
CDR3aa: CASSLTANTGELFF

v_gene: TRBV30
d_gene: TRBD2
abundance: few
j_gene: TRBJ2-5
CDR3nt: TGTGCCTGGGCGGGAGGGGGGGAGACCCAGTACTTC
CDR3aa: CAWAGGGETQYF

v_gene: TRBV4-3
d_gene: -
abundance: -
j_gene: TRBJ1-3
CDR3nt: TGCGCCAGCAGCCAAGGACGGGGTGTGGGAAACACCATATATTTT
CDR3aa: CASSQGRGVGNTIYF

v_gene: TRBV9
d_gene: TRBD1
abundance: -
j_gene: TRBJ2-5
CDR3nt: TGTGCCAGCAGCCGATCGACAGGGGGCACAGAGACCCAGTACTTC
CDR3aa: CASSRSTGGTETQYF

v_gene: TRBV18
d_gene: -
abundance: once
j_gene: TRBJ2-3
CDR3nt: TGTGCCAGCTCCCCCCAACTGACAGATACGCAGTATTTT
CDR3aa: CASSPQLTDTQYF

v_gene: TRBV30
d_gene: TRBD1
abundance: -
j_gene: TRBJ1-5
CDR3nt: TGTGCCTGGGGGGACAGAGGTGGTCAGCCCCAGCATTTT
CDR3aa: CAWGDRGGQPQHF

v_gene: TRBV27
d_gene: TRBD1
abundance: -
j_gene: TRBJ1-5
CDR3nt: TGTGCCAGCAGCTTAACAGGGGTGAGGAATCAGCCCCAGCATTTT
CDR3aa: CASSLTGVRNQPQHF

v_gene: TRBV4-3
d_gene: -
abundance: -
j_gene: TRBJ1-1
CDR3nt: TGCGCCAGCAGCCAAAGACTGAACACTGAAGCTTTCTTT
CDR3aa: CASSQRLNTEAFF

v_gene: TRBV4-2
d_gene: -
abundance: -
j_gene: TRBJ2-3
CDR3nt: TGTGCCAGCAGCCAAGCTAGGTCAGTTCAAGGCACAGATACGCAGTATTTT
CDR3aa: CASSQARSVQGTDTQYF

v_gene: TRBV4-2
d_gene: -
abundance: -
j_gene: TRBJ2-7
CDR3nt: TGTGCCAGCAGCCAGGACACGACAGTCTCCTACGAGCAGTACTTC
CDR3aa: CASSQDTTVSYEQYF

v_gene: TRBV7-9
d_gene: TRBD1
abundance: -
j_gene: TRBJ2-2
CDR3nt: TGTGCCAGCAGCTTAGGGATAACAGGGGGCGCGGAAAGCACCGGGGAGCTGTTTTTT
CDR3aa: CASSLGITGGAESTGELFF

v_gene: TRBV10-3
d_gene: TRBD1
abundance: -
j_gene: TRBJ1-2
CDR3nt: TGTGCCATCAGTGGGATGACAGGGCGCGGGAATGGCTACACCTTC
CDR3aa: CAISGMTGRGNGYTF

v_gene: TRBV30
d_gene: -
abundance: -
j_gene: TRBJ1-2
CDR3nt: TGTGCCTGGAGACAGGGCGGCGGCTACACCTTC
CDR3aa: CAWRQGGGYTF

v_gene: TRBV30
d_gene: TRBD1
abundance: -
j_gene: TRBJ1-2
CDR3nt: TGTGCCTGCGTCCAGGGGGCTCTTGGCTACACCTTC
CDR3aa: CACVQGALGYTF

v_gene: TRBV7-3
d_gene: -
abundance: -
j_gene: TRBJ2-3
CDR3nt: TGTGCCAGCAGCCCAGGACTCAGCACAGATACGCAGTATTTT
CDR3aa: CASSPGLSTDTQYF

v_gene: TRBV7-3
d_gene: TRBD2
abundance: few
j_gene: TRBJ2-1
CDR3nt: TGTGCCAGCAGCTTAATAGTAGCGGGGGGATACAATGAGCAGTTCTTC
CDR3aa: CASSLIVAGGYNEQFF

v_gene: TRBV2
d_gene: TRBD1
abundance: -
j_gene: TRBJ2-2
CDR3nt: TGTGCCAGCAGTGGGGACAGCTACACCGGGGAGCTGTTTTTT
CDR3aa: CASSGDSYTGELFF

v_gene: TRBV7-2
d_gene: TRBD1
abundance: -
j_gene: TRBJ1-3
CDR3nt: TGTGCCAGCAGCCGCGGACAGGGCTATGGAAACACCATATATTTT
CDR3aa: CASSRGQGYGNTIYF

v_gene: TRBV5-4
d_gene: TRBD1
abundance: -
j_gene: TRBJ2-7
CDR3nt: TGTGCCAGCAGCTCCAGGGGGAGCTCCTACGAGCAGTACTTC
CDR3aa: CASSSRGSSYEQYF

v_gene: TRBV6-5
d_gene: TRBD1
abundance: -
j_gene: TRBJ2-7
CDR3nt: TGTGCCAGCAGTCCCGGACAGGGGGGGTACGAGCAGTACTTC
CDR3aa: CASSPGQGGYEQYF

v_gene: TRBV30
d_gene: TRBD2
abundance: -
j_gene: TRBJ2-2
CDR3nt: TGTGCCTGGAGTGTAGGACTAGCGACCGGGGAGCTGTTTTTT
CDR3aa: CAWSVGLATGELFF

v_gene: TRBV9
d_gene: TRBD2
abundance: once
j_gene: TRBJ2-2
CDR3nt: TGTGCCAGCAGCGTAGGCGGGGGGGCCGACACCGGGGAGCTGTTTTTT
CDR3aa: CASSVGGGADTGELFF

v_gene: TRBV2
d_gene: TRBD1
abundance: once
j_gene: TRBJ1-2
CDR3nt: TGTGCCGGGCAGGACAGGCTTAACTATGGCTACACCTTC
CDR3aa: CAGQDRLNYGYTF

v_gene: TRBV7-3
d_gene: -
abundance: -
j_gene: TRBJ2-7
CDR3nt: TGTGCCAGCAGCTTACAGGGCTACGAGCAGTACTTC
CDR3aa: CASSLQGYEQYF

v_gene: TRBV30
d_gene: -
abundance: -
j_gene: TRBJ1-3
CDR3nt: TGTGCCTGGAGCCCGTGGGGCCGCCGGGCAGGAAACACCATATATTTT
CDR3aa: CAWSPWGRRAGNTIYF

v_gene: TRBV15
d_gene: -
abundance: -
j_gene: TRBJ2-7
CDR3nt: TGTGCCACCAGCAGAGATGGAGGGCCTTACGAGCAGTACTTC
CDR3aa: CATSRDGGPYEQYF

v_gene: TRBV7-9
d_gene: -
abundance: -
j_gene: TRBJ1-1
CDR3nt: TGTGCCAGCAGCTCCCCCCGGGGTGGGGCAGAAACTGAAGCTTTCTTT
CDR3aa: CASSSPRGGAETEAFF

v_gene: TRBV5-8
d_gene: -
abundance: -
j_gene: TRBJ2-1
CDR3nt: TGTGCCAGCAGCTTGGGCGGGAATGAGCAGTTCTTC
CDR3aa: CASSLGGNEQFF

v_gene: TRBV7-2
d_gene: TRBD2
abundance: -
j_gene: TRBJ2-3
CDR3nt: TGTGCCAGCAGCTCAGTCGGGGGGGTTCGAGATACGCAGTATTTT
CDR3aa: CASSSVGGVRDTQYF

v_gene: TRBV12-5
d_gene: -
abundance: -
j_gene: TRBJ1-5
CDR3nt: TGTGCTAGTGCCGCCCCTGGGGGTCAGCCCCAGCATTTT
CDR3aa: CASAAPGGQPQHF

v_gene: TRBV18
d_gene: -
abundance: few
j_gene: TRBJ2-3
CDR3nt: TGTGCCAGCTCCCAGACAGATACGCAGTATTTT
CDR3aa: CASSQTDTQYF

v_gene: TRBV19
d_gene: -
abundance: few
j_gene: TRBJ1-5
CDR3nt: TGTGCCAGTAGTTCAACAGGGCTTAGCAATCAGCCCCAGCATTTT
CDR3aa: CASSSTGLSNQPQHF

v_gene: TRBV25-1
d_gene: -
abundance: -
j_gene: TRBJ2-5
CDR3nt: TGTGCCAGCAAAACGGGGAGAGAGACCCAGTACTTC
CDR3aa: CASKTGRETQYF

v_gene: TRBV28
d_gene: TRBD1
abundance: -
j_gene: TRBJ1-2
CDR3nt: TGTGCCAGCAGTTTAAGGGACAGCTATGGCTACACCTTC
CDR3aa: CASSLRDSYGYTF

v_gene: TRBV7-9
d_gene: -
abundance: -
j_gene: TRBJ1-2
CDR3nt: TGTGCCAGCAGCCCATCAGGGGTGGAAGGGGTCTATGGCTACACCTTC
CDR3aa: CASSPSGVEGVYGYTF

v_gene: TRBV14
d_gene: -
abundance: -
j_gene: TRBJ1-2
CDR3nt: TGTGCCAGCAGCCAAGCGGGAGGCTACACCTTC
CDR3aa: CASSQAGGYTF

v_gene: TRBV18
d_gene: -
abundance: -
j_gene: TRBJ1-6
CDR3nt: TGTGCCAGCTCACCAACGGGGGTGTTCAACGCTTATAATTCACCCCTCCACTTT
CDR3aa: CASSPTGVFNAYNSPLHF

v_gene: TRBV5-1
d_gene: -
abundance: -
j_gene: TRBJ2-7
CDR3nt: TGCGCCAGCAGCCGGGACTTCAGTTTAGCCTACGAGCAGTACTTC
CDR3aa: CASSRDFSLAYEQYF

v_gene: TRBV5-6
d_gene: -
abundance: few
j_gene: TRBJ2-7
CDR3nt: TGTGCCAGCAGCTTAGGGCAGAACTACGAGCAGTACTTC
CDR3aa: CASSLGQNYEQYF

v_gene: TRBV19
d_gene: -
abundance: -
j_gene: TRBJ2-7
CDR3nt: TGTGCCAGCTCATCAGGCGGGACCGCAATCTACGAGCAGTACTTC
CDR3aa: CASSSGGTAIYEQYF

v_gene: TRBV19
d_gene: -
abundance: -
j_gene: TRBJ1-3
CDR3nt: TGTGCCAGTAGCCTTCGGGGGAGGTCTGGAAACACCATATATTTT
CDR3aa: CASSLRGRSGNTIYF

v_gene: TRBV18
d_gene: -
abundance: -
j_gene: TRBJ1-6
CDR3nt: TGTGCCAGCTCACCAATTCCGCCCCGCACAGATTCACCCCTCCACTTT
CDR3aa: CASSPIPPRTDSPLHF

v_gene: TRBV5-5
d_gene: -
abundance: -
j_gene: TRBJ1-1
CDR3nt: TGTGCCAGCAGCTTGTTCGGGGGGGTCACTGAAGCTTTCTTT
CDR3aa: CASSLFGGVTEAFF

v_gene: TRBV4-1
d_gene: -
abundance: -
j_gene: TRBJ1-1
CDR3nt: TGCGCCAGCGGCCTCCAACCGGGCACTGAAGCTTTCTTT
CDR3aa: CASGLQPGTEAFF

v_gene: TRBV5-4
d_gene: TRBD2
abundance: -
j_gene: TRBJ2-5
CDR3nt: TGTGCCAGCAGCCTTCGGACTAGCGGGGGGGAGGAGACCCAGTACTTC
CDR3aa: CASSLRTSGGEETQYF

v_gene: TRBV28
d_gene: TRBD1
abundance: -
j_gene: TRBJ1-5
CDR3nt: TGTGCCAGCGACAGGGGGCGCTTCTGGCAGCCCCAGCATTTT
CDR3aa: CASDRGRFWQPQHF

v_gene: TRBV25-1
d_gene: -
abundance: -
j_gene: TRBJ1-6
CDR3nt: TGTGCCAGTGGGAGACAGCATAATTCACCCCTCCACTTT
CDR3aa: CASGRQHNSPLHF

v_gene: TRBV7-9
d_gene: -
abundance: -
j_gene: TRBJ2-1
CDR3nt: TGTGCCAGCAGCTTACTCGGACAGCCAAATGAGCAGTTCTTC
CDR3aa: CASSLLGQPNEQFF

v_gene: TRBV19
d_gene: TRBD2
abundance: -
j_gene: TRBJ2-2
CDR3nt: TGTGCCAGTAGTAGGGTCGGCGGGAGGCCCCCCGGGGAGCTGTTTTTT
CDR3aa: CASSRVGGRPPGELFF

v_gene: TRBV6-1
d_gene: -
abundance: -
j_gene: TRBJ1-2
CDR3nt: TGTGCCAGCAGAATCCAGGTTACTAACTATGGCTACACCTTC
CDR3aa: CASRIQVTNYGYTF

v_gene: TRBV6-6
d_gene: TRBD1
abundance: few
j_gene: TRBJ1-2
CDR3nt: TGTGCCAGCACCCCGGGACAGCCATATGGCTACACCTTC
CDR3aa: CASTPGQPYGYTF

v_gene: TRBV21-1
d_gene: -
abundance: -
j_gene: TRBJ1-2
CDR3nt: TGTGCCAGCAGCAAAGGGCAGGGGAACTATGGCTACACCTTC
CDR3aa: CASSKGQGNYGYTF

v_gene: TRBV5-1
d_gene: TRBD2
abundance: -
j_gene: TRBJ2-2
CDR3nt: TGCGCCAGCAGCTTCAGCGGGGGGGCTTTCACCGGGGAGCTGTTTTTT
CDR3aa: CASSFSGGAFTGELFF

v_gene: TRBV7-2
d_gene: -
abundance: once
j_gene: TRBJ2-7
CDR3nt: TGTGCCAGCAGCTACCGAACCTACGAGCAGTACTTC
CDR3aa: CASSYRTYEQYF

v_gene: TRBV18
d_gene: TRBD1
abundance: -
j_gene: TRBJ2-4
CDR3nt: TGTGCCAGCTCACCACCGGGGACAGGGGAAGGAGGCATTCAGTACTTC
CDR3aa: CASSPPGTGEGGIQYF

v_gene: TRBV5-4
d_gene: TRBD2
abundance: -
j_gene: TRBJ2-1
CDR3nt: TGTGCCAGCAGCCCGGACCTAGCGGGGGCCTACAATGAGCAGTTCTTC
CDR3aa: CASSPDLAGAYNEQFF